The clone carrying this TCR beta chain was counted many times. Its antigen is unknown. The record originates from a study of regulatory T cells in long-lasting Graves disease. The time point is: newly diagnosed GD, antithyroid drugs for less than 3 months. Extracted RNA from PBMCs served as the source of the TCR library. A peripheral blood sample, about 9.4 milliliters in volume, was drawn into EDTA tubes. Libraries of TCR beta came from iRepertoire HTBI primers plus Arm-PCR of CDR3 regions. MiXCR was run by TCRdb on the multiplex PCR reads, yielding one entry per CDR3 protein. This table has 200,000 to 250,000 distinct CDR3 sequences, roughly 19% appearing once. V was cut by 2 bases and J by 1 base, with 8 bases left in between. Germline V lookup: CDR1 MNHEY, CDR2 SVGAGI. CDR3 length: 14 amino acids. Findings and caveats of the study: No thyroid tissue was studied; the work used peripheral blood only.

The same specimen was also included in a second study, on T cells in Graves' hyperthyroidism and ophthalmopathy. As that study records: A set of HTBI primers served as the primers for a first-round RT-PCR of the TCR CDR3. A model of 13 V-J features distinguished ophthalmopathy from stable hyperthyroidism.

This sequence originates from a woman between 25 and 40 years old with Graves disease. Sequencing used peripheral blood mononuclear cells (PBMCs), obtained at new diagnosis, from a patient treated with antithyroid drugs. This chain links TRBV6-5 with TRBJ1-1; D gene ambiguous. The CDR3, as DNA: TGTGCCAGCAGTTACAGTAGCGAGAACACTGAAGCTTTCTTT. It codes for CASSYSSENTEAFF.